This TCR beta chain derives from a study of control samples from healthy donors and cancer patients. Method: immunoSEQ multiplex PCR; TCRdb's copy keeps in-frame clones and lacks some. The sample has fewer than 200,000 clones; around 90% are singletons. The CDR3 contains 17 residues. What was sequenced was blood. The clonotype comes from a man aged 25 to 40 in good health. This chain links TRBV21-1 with TRBJ1-5. TRBV21-1 is classified as a pseudogene. The chain's CDR3 is CANTTWAPTIGGQPQHF. The CDR3 DNA sequence: TGTGCCAACACTACGTGGGCTCCCACAATCGGTGGTCAGCCCCAGCATTTT.